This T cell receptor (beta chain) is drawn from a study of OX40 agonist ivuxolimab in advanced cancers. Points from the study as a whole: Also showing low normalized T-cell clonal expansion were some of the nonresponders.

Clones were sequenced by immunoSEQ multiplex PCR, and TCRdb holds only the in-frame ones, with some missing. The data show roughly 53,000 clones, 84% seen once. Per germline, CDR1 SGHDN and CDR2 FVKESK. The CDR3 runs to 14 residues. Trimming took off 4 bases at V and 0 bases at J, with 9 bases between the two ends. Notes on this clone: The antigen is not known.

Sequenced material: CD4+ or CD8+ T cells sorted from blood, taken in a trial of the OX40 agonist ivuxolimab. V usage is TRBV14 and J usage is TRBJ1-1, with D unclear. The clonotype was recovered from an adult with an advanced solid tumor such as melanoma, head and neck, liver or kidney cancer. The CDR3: CASSRGLLNTEAFF. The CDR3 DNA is TGTGCCAGCAGCCGAGGGCTATTGAACACTGAAGCTTTCTTT.